A single sample gave rise to the 23 T cell receptor beta chains below, sequenced in a study of blood T cell repertoires in COVID-19. The method was immunoSEQ multiplex PCR; TCRdb's version includes in-frame clones alone and lacks a portion of them. The data show a few hundred thousand clones, with around 84% seen just once and under 4% held by the top ten. The material sequenced was peripheral blood. The receptors derive from a woman younger than 35 with acute or convalescent COVID-19.

The chain has TRBV21-1 and TRBJ1-2. TRBV21-1 corresponds to a pseudogene. This CDR3 has 12 residues. CDR3 DNA: TGTGCCAGCGTCAAGGGCCGCGGGGGCTACACCTTC. It codes for CASVKGRGGYTF.

This chain connects TRBV2 to TRBJ1-2; tentatively, D is TRBD1 (6 bases). The V and J ends lost 5 bases and 0 bases respectively, with 19 bases between them. The CDR3 length is 17 residues. Germline V gene sequence: CDR1 SNHLY, CDR2 FYNNEI. The CDR3 bases are TGTGCCAGCAGTCGGACAGCCCAAAGCCCGACTAACTATGGCTACACCTTC. As protein: CASSRTAQSPTNYGYTF.

On this clone itself: This sequence may be a read error, since a much larger clone differs from it by one base. The rearrangement uses TRBV7-2 and TRBJ2-2; a possible D gene is TRBD1 (5 bases). Trimming pared 0 bases from V and 6 bases from J, leaving 5 bases between. The CDR3 contains 13 residues. The germline gives CDR1 SGHTA, CDR2 FQGNSA. The CDR3 loop reads CASSLAGAGELFF. Here the CDR3 DNA reads TGTGCCAGCAGCTTAGCAGGGGCCGGGGAGCTGTTTTTT. Supplemented by reference TRBV7-2 and TRBJ2-2, the full variable domain reads GAGVSQSPSNKVTEKGKDVELRCDPISGHTALYWYRQSLGQGLEFLIYFQGNSAPDKSGLPSDRFSAERTGGSVSTLTIQRTQQEDSAVYLCASSLAGAGELFFGEGSRLTVL.

Notes on this clone: This same CDR3 is encoded by further DNA sequences in the sample. This chain connects TRBV7-9 to TRBJ2-3; 14 nucleotides match TRBD2. Germline loops: CDR1 SEHNR, CDR2 FQNEAQ (reference sequence). V was clipped by 5 bases and J by 9 bases; unmatched bases: 4. The CDR3 is made up of 14 amino acids. The CDR3 DNA reads TGTGCCAGCAGCCCGGGACTAGCGGGAGACACGCAGTATTTT. Translation: CASSPGLAGDTQYF.

This chain links TRBV6-1 with TRBJ2-7, with a weak D call TRBD2 (6 bases). Per the germline V gene, CDR1 is MNHNS and CDR2 is SASEGT. CDR3 length equals 17 residues. Trimming took 2 bases from V and 3 from J, leaving 20 bases between them. Here the CDR3 reads CASSERTGEDHYYEQYF. For the CDR3, the DNA is TGTGCCAGCAGTGAAAGGACGGGGGAAGACCACTACTACGAGCAGTACTTC.

The chain links TRBV7-2 to TRBJ2-7, with D tentatively TRBD2 (5 bases). The ends were cut back, 2 bases at V and 6 bases at J, with 26 bases in the middle. The CDR3 has 18 residues. Germline-derived CDR1 and CDR2 are SGHTA and FQGNSA. The CDR3 coding sequence is TGTGCCAGCAGCTTAACGATCTTGCGTGGGAGTGGAAGCGGCGAGCAGTACTTC. It translates to CASSLTILRGSGSGEQYF.

The chain has TRBV12-3 or TRBV12-4 and TRBJ1-4; D gene ambiguous. CDR3 length: 11 amino acids. Trimming removed 4 bases from V and 13 bases from J, with 10 bases in between. The CDR3 sequence is CASSSQGGLFF. CDR3 coding DNA: TGTGCCAGCAGTTCACAAGGAGGACTGTTTTTT.

The chain is built from TRBV29-1 and TRBJ1-1, with D perhaps TRBD1 (6 bases). The CDR3 spans 15 residues. Germline V gives CDR1 SQVTM, CDR2 ANQGSEA. Trimming pared 4 bases from V and 4 bases from J, leaving 19 bases between. CDR3 residues: CSVVRTIGGPTEAFF. The CDR3 DNA is TGCAGCGTTGTTCGGACAATTGGGGGCCCCACTGAAGCTTTCTTT.

The chain couples TRBV9 to TRBJ2-1; 13 bases line up with TRBD2. The length of the CDR3 is 15 residues. Per germline, CDR1 SGDLS and CDR2 YYNGEE. V was clipped by 7 bases and J by 3 bases; unmatched bases: 4. The CDR3 DNA sequence: TGTGCCAGCGGAACTAGCGGGGGGGGCTACAATGAGCAGTTCTTC. It codes for CASGTSGGGYNEQFF.

This clone has a handful of counts. V usage is TRBV4-2 and J usage is TRBJ1-1; no firm D call. This CDR3 has 15 amino acids. V lost 0 bases and J 3 bases, leaving 11 bases between the germline ends. Germline values: CDR1 LGHNA, CDR2 YNFKEQ. CDR3 region: CASSQDTGSDTEAFF. CDR3 coding DNA: TGTGCCAGCAGCCAAGATACGGGGTCGGACACTGAAGCTTTCTTT.

The chain is built from TRBV15 and TRBJ2-7; the D gene is possibly TRBD2 (6 bases). Germline V gives CDR1 LNHNV, CDR2 YYDKDF (reference sequence). The CDR3 length is 15 residues. V was trimmed by 3 bases and J by 2 bases, leaving 14 bases between them. CDR3 region: CATSSGREVPYEQYF. The CDR3 nucleotides read TGTGCCACCAGCAGCGGCAGGGAGGTACCCTACGAGCAGTACTTC.

V usage is TRBV19 and J usage is TRBJ1-1, with a tentative D call TRBD1 (5 bases). The CDR3 length is 13 residues. CDR1 is LNHDA, CDR2 SQIVND, per germline (reference sequence). The ends were cut back, 0 bases at V and 5 bases at J, with 7 bases in the middle. CDR3 in amino acids: CASSIDRQTEAFF. The CDR3 DNA follows: TGTGCCAGTAGTATAGATAGACAGACTGAAGCTTTCTTT.

The CDR3 region is CASSLAPTGEETQYF. In DNA form, the CDR3 reads TGTGCCAGCAGCTTAGCCCCGACAGGGGAAGAGACCCAGTACTTC. The chain carries TRBV7-2 and TRBJ2-5; 8 bases agree with TRBD1. With 0 bases clipped from V and 3 bases from J, the junction kept 3 bases outside the gene matches. The CDR3 has 15 amino acids. The germline V gene has CDR1 SGHTA and CDR2 FQGNSA.

Comment on this clone: Other DNA sequences in this specimen translate into the identical CDR3. The chain recombines TRBV12-3 or TRBV12-4 with TRBJ2-1; D may be TRBD1 (5 bases). The CDR3 consists of 12 residues. Trimming took 2 bases from V and 7 from J, leaving 6 bases between them. CDR3 in amino acids: CASSLRGNEQFF. The DNA for the CDR3 is TGTGCCAGCAGTTTAAGGGGTAATGAGCAGTTCTTC.

The chain joins TRBV11-2 to TRBJ2-7; TRBD1 matches at 9 bases. Germline V gene sequence: CDR1 SGHAT, CDR2 FQNNGV. J gave up 5 bases and V 3 bases, and 8 bases lay outside the gene matches. The CDR3 runs 15 residues. The CDR3, as DNA: TGTGCCAGCAGCTTTATGGGACAGGGATACGACGAGCAGTACTTC. It specifies CASSFMGQGYDEQYF.

The V and J genes are TRBV9 and TRBJ2-3; the match to TRBD1 covers 11 bases. The V gene end was trimmed by 0 bases and the J gene end by 4 bases; junction bases not matched to a gene: 4. Per the germline V gene, CDR1 is SGDLS and CDR2 is YYNGEE. The CDR3 spans 16 residues. CDR3 DNA: TGTGCCAGCAGCGTAGAGGGGGGACAGGGGGCAGATACGCAGTATTTT. This encodes CASSVEGGQGADTQYF.

This rearrangement joins TRBV27 to TRBJ1-5; D is perhaps TRBD1 (5 bases). CDR1 is MNHEY and CDR2 is SMNVEV in the germline V gene (reference sequence). The ends were cut back, 5 bases at V and 2 bases at J, with 13 bases in the middle. The CDR3 sequence is 15 residues long. The CDR3: CASSPGGVGNQPQHF. DNA for the CDR3: TGTGCCAGCAGTCCCGGGGGGGTTGGCAATCAGCCCCAGCATTTT.

This CDR3 is CASSRLEEKLFF. CDR3 DNA sequence: TGTGCCAGTAGTAGACTTGAGGAAAAACTGTTTTTT. This chain joins TRBV19 and TRBJ1-4, with D unresolved. V shed 4 bases and J shed 8 bases, with 8 bases lying between them. This CDR3 contains 12 residues. CDR1 and CDR2 (germline): LNHDA, SQIVND (reference sequence).

A few counts support this clone. CDR3 sequence: CATGRSYNSPLHF. CDR3 nucleotides: TGTGCCACAGGGCGCTCCTATAATTCACCCCTCCACTTT. This chain links TRBV6-5 with TRBJ1-6; a possible D gene is TRBD1 (5 bases). The CDR3 length is 13 residues. Trimming removed 10 bases at V and 0 bases at J, with 7 bases between. CDR1 is MNHEY and CDR2 is SVGAGI in the germline V gene.

This clone was seen only a few times. V and J are TRBV6-5 and TRBJ2-1; possibly TRBD2 for D (6 bases). Germline V gene lookup returns CDR1 MNHEY and CDR2 SVGAGI. V was clipped by 2 bases and J by 9 bases, with 20 bases between them. This CDR3 has 16 residues. DNA for the CDR3: TGTGCCAGCAGTTACGGCGTGGGAGGACGCGATCGTGAGCAGTTCTTC. Translation gives CASSYGVGGRDREQFF.

The chain is built from TRBV28 and TRBJ2-7; maybe TRBD1 (6 bases). The germline gives CDR1 MDHEN, CDR2 SYDVKM. V lost 6 bases, J lost 3 bases, and 15 bases lay in between. The CDR3 covers 14 residues. CDR3 loop: CASRSGVPFYEQYF. For the CDR3, the DNA is TGTGCCAGCAGGTCAGGGGTTCCCTTCTACGAGCAGTACTTC.

Only a few counts were recorded for this clone. The V call is TRBV3-1 (or the pseudogene TRBV3-2), the J call TRBJ2-7; 7 bases agree with TRBD1. Germline values: CDR1 LGHDT, CDR2 YNNKEL (reference sequence). The junction had 4 bases not matched to a gene; V was cut back by 0 bases and J by 2 bases. The CDR3 covers 15 residues. The CDR3 here is CASSQDPTGTYEQYF. CDR3 nucleotides: TGTGCCAGCAGCCAAGATCCGACAGGGACCTACGAGCAGTACTTC.

This clone was counted a single time. The chain links TRBV24-1 to TRBJ2-3; 9 bases match TRBD1. The germline gives CDR1 KGHDR, CDR2 SFDVKD. There are 16 residues in the CDR3. The V segment lost 3 bases and the J segment 2 bases; nucleotides outside the gene matches: 5. The CDR3 here is CATSDTGTGTTDTQYF. The CDR3 region has the DNA TGTGCCACCAGTGATACCGGGACAGGGACCACAGATACGCAGTATTTT.